The clone carrying this TCR beta chain came up once. Germline CDR1 is SGHVS and CDR2 is FQNEAQ. The germline V and J ends were trimmed by 5 bases and 3 bases, with 11 bases remaining between them. This CDR3 contains 14 residues. This entry is derived from a study of T cell changes during pregnancy in multiple sclerosis. Clones were read by immunoSEQ multiplex PCR, and TCRdb kept only the in-frame ones, dropping some. The data hold roughly 40,000 clones, with around 90% observed a single time. The receptor was isolated from a female donor with multiple sclerosis, enrolled in a pregnancy study. The chain recombines TRBV7-8 with TRBJ1-3; a weak D match, TRBD1 (5 bases). The specimen was CD4+ T cells from peripheral blood mononuclear cells, collected after pregnancy. The CDR3: CASSPRRVGNTIYF. In nucleotides, the CDR3 is TGTGCCAGCAGCCCCCGCAGGGTTGGAAACACCATATATTTT.